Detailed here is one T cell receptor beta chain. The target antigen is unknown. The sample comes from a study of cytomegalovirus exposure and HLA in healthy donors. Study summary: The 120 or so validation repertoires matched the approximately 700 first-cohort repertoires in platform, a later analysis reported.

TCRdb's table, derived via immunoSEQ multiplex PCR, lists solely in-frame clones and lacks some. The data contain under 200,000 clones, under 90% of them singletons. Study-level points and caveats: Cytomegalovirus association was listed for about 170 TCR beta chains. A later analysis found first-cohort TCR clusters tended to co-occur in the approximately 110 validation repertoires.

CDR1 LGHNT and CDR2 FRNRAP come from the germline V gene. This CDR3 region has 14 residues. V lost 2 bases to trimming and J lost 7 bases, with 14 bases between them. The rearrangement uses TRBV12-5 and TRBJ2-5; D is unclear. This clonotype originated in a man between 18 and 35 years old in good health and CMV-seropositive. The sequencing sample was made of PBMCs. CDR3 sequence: CASGLMTGMGTQYF. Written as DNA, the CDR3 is TGTGCTAGTGGTTTGATGACTGGAATGGGGACCCAGTACTTC.